The TCR beta chain described here comes from a study of control samples from healthy donors and cancer patients. Produced via immunoSEQ multiplex PCR; TCRdb's table is partial and in-frame only. The repertoire holds some 64,000 clones, with 87% as singletons. The sequence was obtained from a woman in her forties or fifties with head and neck cancer. Sequencing was carried out using PBMCs.

For the CDR3, the DNA is TGCAGCGCCCGGACAGAACCGAACACCGGGGAGCTGTTTTTT. Translation: CSARTEPNTGELFF. This chain uses TRBV29-1 with TRBJ2-2; the D gene is possibly TRBD1 (6 bases). V lost 7 bases to trimming and J lost 0 bases, with 12 bases between them. Germline CDR1 is SQVTM and CDR2 is ANQGSEA. CDR3 size: 14 residues.